One TCR beta chain is described in this entry. As yet, its antigen is unknown. Without the conserved terminal phenylalanine or tryptophan, this CDR3 likely stems from a read error. In the original analysis: Per sample, the median was about 88,000 TCRs, with values from around 24,000 to 710,000. TCRdb analysed the RACE reads with MiXCR anew, one entry per CDR3 protein. The V and J calls here are based on TCRdb, not the publication. The sample lists nearly 350,000 distinct CDR3 sequences, approximately 6.3% occurring once. The CDR3 consists of 14 residues. Germline V gives CDR1 MDHEN, CDR2 SYDVKM. Deletions cut 4 bases from V and 8 bases from J, with 15 bases between. Time point reported: patch test 1, 2 weeks after DPC sensitization. Stated treatment: therapeutic diphenylcyclopropenone sensitization with weekly scalp DPC. Patch tests were applied only after blood draws. The authors' total RNA extraction used unfractionated whole blood.

The sample is drawn from a study of human T cells and chemical hapten exposure. Study-level points and caveats: Healthy individuals' immune responses may differ from those of donors, who had alopecia.

This clonotype originated in a woman aged 18 to 35 with alopecia areata. Some clones in this sample may be carry-over from other donors' samples. The chain recombines TRBV28 with TRBJ2-1; no reliable D call. Sequenced here: whole blood, sampled in connection with sensitization to the hapten diphenylcyclopropenone (DPC). The CDR3 DNA follows: TGTGCCAGCAGTTCCCCCGGATCCGTCCATGAGCAGTTCCTC. This codes for CASSSPGSVHEQFL.